The 18 T cell receptor beta chains below come from one sample, sequenced in a study of control samples from healthy donors and cancer patients (dated by TCRdb to the early 2020s). Receptor libraries were prepared by the immunoSEQ multiplex PCR assay. TCRdb's version of the immuneACCESS table is confined to in-frame rearrangements and falls short of the full clone set. An unresolved V gene accounts for under half of the shortfall where checked; the remainder is of unknown origin. Here the sample has about 58,000 clones; 85% to 90% occur a single time. Roughly 5.7% of the sample belongs to the ten largest clones. Material: PBMCs. Every receptor here comes from a man in his sixties with colorectal cancer.

About this clone: One end of the junction does not line up with germline, which may come from a read error. The CDR3 spells CASNEPLARGEYGYTF. The CDR3, as DNA: TGTGCCAGCAATGAACCCTTGGCCCGAGGTGAATATGGCTACACCTTC. The rearrangement uses TRBV2 and TRBJ1-2; D is undetermined. The CDR3 is 16 residues long. Germline lookup yields CDR1 SNHLY and CDR2 FYNNEI.

V and J are TRBV6-6 and TRBJ2-1, with 8 nucleotides matching TRBD1. Germline CDR1 and CDR2: MNHNY and SVGAGI (reference sequence). V was clipped by 6 bases and J by 4 bases; unmatched bases: 2. The CDR3 is 13 residues long. The CDR3 DNA reads as TGTGCCAGCAGCTACAGGGGGTACAATGAGCAGTTCTTC. It yields the protein CASSYRGYNEQFF.

This clone was seen once. The genes are TRBV5-6 and TRBJ2-3; 10 bases align to TRBD2. This CDR3 contains 14 residues. V was clipped by 5 bases and J by 6 bases; unmatched bases: 6. CDR1 is SGHDT and CDR2 is YYEEEE in the germline V gene. CDR3 in amino acids: CASSQRGGWDTQYF. CDR3 in DNA: TGTGCCAGCAGTCAGCGGGGGGGCTGGGATACGCAGTATTTT.

The CDR3, as DNA: TGCACCAGCAGTTCGATAAGTTTGTGCACAAGTCGGGCCAACGTCCTGACTTTC. This codes for CTSSSISLCTSRANVLTF. The chain combines TRBV1 with TRBJ2-6; the table assigns TRBD1, which was not confirmed against the DNA. TRBV1 is recorded as a pseudogene. This CDR3 spans 18 amino acids.

J is TRBJ1-6 and V is TRBV4-3; TRBD1 aligns across 9 bases. Germline V gives CDR1 LGHNA, CDR2 YSLEER. The V segment lost 4 bases and the J segment 4 bases; nucleotides outside the gene matches: 2. CDR3 length equals 15 residues. The CDR3 reads CASSPGQGYNSPLHF. CDR3 nucleotide sequence: TGCGCCAGCAGCCCGGGACAGGGTTATAATTCACCCCTCCACTTT.

The chain recombines TRBV14 with TRBJ2-7; perhaps D is TRBD1 or TRBD2 (5 bases each). Germline V gene sequence: CDR1 SGHDN, CDR2 FVKESK. V lost 4 bases to trimming and J lost 3 bases, with 16 bases between them. The CDR3 runs to 15 residues. The CDR3 reads CASSRNRGSSYEQYF. The DNA for the CDR3 is TGTGCCAGCAGCCGAAACCGGGGCTCGAGCTACGAGCAGTACTTC.

The rearrangement joins TRBV6-4 to TRBJ2-3; D remains unclear. This CDR3 region has 14 residues. Trimming took 4 bases from V and 0 from J, leaving 8 bases between them. The germline gives CDR1 MRHNA, CDR2 SNTAGT. For the CDR3, the DNA is TGTGCCAGCAGTGTTATGGGTAGCACAGATACGCAGTATTTT. Protein sequence: CASSVMGSTDTQYF.

The chain combines TRBV28 with TRBJ1-1, with 7 bases lining up with TRBD1. V lost 6 bases and J lost 0; bases outside the gene matches: 13. Germline CDR1 is MDHEN and CDR2 is SYDVKM. The CDR3 runs 17 residues. The CDR3 nucleotides are TGTGCCAGCAGGCCCGCCCCGGGACAGATAATGAACACTGAAGCTTTCTTT. This encodes CASRPAPGQIMNTEAFF.

The rearrangement links TRBV4-2 to TRBJ1-4; no definite D call. V was pared by 1 base and J by 3 bases, with 6 bases between. The CDR3 is made up of 14 amino acids. Germline assignment: CDR1 LGHNA and CDR2 YNFKEQ. The CDR3 sequence is CASSQGGANEKLFF. The CDR3 region has the DNA TGTGCCAGCAGCCAAGGGGGAGCTAATGAAAAACTGTTTTTT.

This clone was detected only once. The rearrangement uses TRBV5-1 and TRBJ2-3; perhaps TRBD2 as D (7 bases). The CDR3 consists of 15 residues. CDR1 is SGHRS and CDR2 is YFSETQ in the germline V gene. Trimming took off 3 bases at V and 6 bases at J, with 17 bases between the two ends. The CDR3 here is CASSWSGGATDTQYF. In nucleotides, the CDR3 is TGCGCCAGCAGCTGGAGTGGGGGGGCAACGGATACGCAGTATTTT.

This clone was counted a single time. The rearrangement uses TRBV6-5 and TRBJ1-1, with no clear D. Germline CDR1 is MNHEY and CDR2 is SVGAGI. This CDR3 has 10 amino acids. Trimming stripped 7 bases from V and 3 bases from J, with 3 bases between. The CDR3 is CASIHTEAFF. The CDR3 region has the DNA TGTGCCAGCATTCACACTGAAGCTTTCTTT.

The V call is TRBV4-2, the J call TRBJ1-1; a possible D gene is TRBD1 (6 bases). V was trimmed by 1 base and J by 4 bases, leaving 7 bases between them. There are 13 residues in the CDR3. Per the germline V gene, CDR1 is LGHNA and CDR2 is YNFKEQ. CDR3 sequence: CASSQAGVTEAFF. The DNA of the CDR3 is TGTGCCAGCAGCCAAGCAGGGGTCACTGAAGCTTTCTTT.

The CDR3 sequence: CASTGGFGTQYF. In DNA form, the CDR3 reads TGTGCCAGCACCGGGGGGTTTGGTACGCAGTATTTT. The chain has TRBV5-5 and TRBJ2-3, with 7 bases identical to TRBD2. Germline loops: CDR1 SGHKS, CDR2 YYEKEE (reference sequence). The CDR3 has 12 amino acids. The V segment lost 6 bases and the J segment 8 bases; nucleotides outside the gene matches: 6.

J is TRBJ2-1 and V is TRBV4-3; 16 nucleotides agree with TRBD2. Germline CDR1 reads LGHNA; CDR2 reads YSLEER. The CDR3 covers 20 residues. V trimming: 1 base; J trimming: 6 bases; junction bases outside the gene matches: 12. Written as DNA, the CDR3 is TGCGCCAGCAGCCAAGCTCCCACGGGACTAGCGGGGGGGCTAGGCAATGAGCAGTTCTTC. Amino acids: CASSQAPTGLAGGLGNEQFF.

This chain joins TRBV7-2 and TRBJ2-5; 9 bases are a match to TRBD2. Trimming took 2 bases from V and 5 from J; bases not matched to a gene: 15. CDR3 size: 18 residues. Germline CDR1 and CDR2: SGHTA and FQGNSA. CDR3 sequence (DNA): TGTGCCAGCAGCTTATCCAGCGGGGGGTGGCTCGGCGGGGAGACCCAGTACTTC. As protein: CASSLSSGGWLGGETQYF.

As to this clone: Different DNA sequences within this sample yield the same CDR3. The chain uses TRBV11-2 and TRBJ2-1; a weak D match, TRBD1 (6 bases). The CDR3 contains 14 residues. Germline V gene data show CDR1 as SGHAT and CDR2 as FQNNGV. Deletions cut 3 bases from V and 2 bases from J, with 8 bases between. The CDR3 region is CASSFGQTYNEQFF. The CDR3 nucleotides read TGTGCCAGCAGCTTCGGACAGACCTACAATGAGCAGTTCTTC.

The sample holds one count of this clone. V and J are TRBV7-2 and TRBJ1-1; possible D gene TRBD1, 5 bases. V shed 1 base and J shed 1 base, with 10 bases lying between them. CDR3 length: 15 amino acids. Germline assignment: CDR1 SGHTA and CDR2 FQGNSA. CDR3 loop: CASSLVRTRNTEAFF. The CDR3 nucleotides are TGTGCCAGCAGCTTAGTTCGGACAAGGAACACTGAAGCTTTCTTT. Based on the CDR3 plus reference TRBV7-2 and TRBJ1-1, the full variable domain is GAGVSQSPSNKVTEKGKDVELRCDPISGHTALYWYRQSLGQGLEFLIYFQGNSAPDKSGLPSDRFSAERTGGSVSTLTIQRTQQEDSAVYLCASSLVRTRNTEAFFGQGTRLTVV.

V and J are TRBV3-1 (or the pseudogene TRBV3-2) and TRBJ1-6; D is uncertain. Germline V gene data show CDR1 as LGHDT and CDR2 as YNNKEL (reference sequence). V was shortened by 3 bases and J by 2 bases, with 8 bases between the two germline ends. This CDR3 has 15 residues. The CDR3 coding sequence is TGTGCCAGCAGCCATACAAATCCCTATAATTCACCCCTCCACTTT. Protein sequence: CASSHTNPYNSPLHF.